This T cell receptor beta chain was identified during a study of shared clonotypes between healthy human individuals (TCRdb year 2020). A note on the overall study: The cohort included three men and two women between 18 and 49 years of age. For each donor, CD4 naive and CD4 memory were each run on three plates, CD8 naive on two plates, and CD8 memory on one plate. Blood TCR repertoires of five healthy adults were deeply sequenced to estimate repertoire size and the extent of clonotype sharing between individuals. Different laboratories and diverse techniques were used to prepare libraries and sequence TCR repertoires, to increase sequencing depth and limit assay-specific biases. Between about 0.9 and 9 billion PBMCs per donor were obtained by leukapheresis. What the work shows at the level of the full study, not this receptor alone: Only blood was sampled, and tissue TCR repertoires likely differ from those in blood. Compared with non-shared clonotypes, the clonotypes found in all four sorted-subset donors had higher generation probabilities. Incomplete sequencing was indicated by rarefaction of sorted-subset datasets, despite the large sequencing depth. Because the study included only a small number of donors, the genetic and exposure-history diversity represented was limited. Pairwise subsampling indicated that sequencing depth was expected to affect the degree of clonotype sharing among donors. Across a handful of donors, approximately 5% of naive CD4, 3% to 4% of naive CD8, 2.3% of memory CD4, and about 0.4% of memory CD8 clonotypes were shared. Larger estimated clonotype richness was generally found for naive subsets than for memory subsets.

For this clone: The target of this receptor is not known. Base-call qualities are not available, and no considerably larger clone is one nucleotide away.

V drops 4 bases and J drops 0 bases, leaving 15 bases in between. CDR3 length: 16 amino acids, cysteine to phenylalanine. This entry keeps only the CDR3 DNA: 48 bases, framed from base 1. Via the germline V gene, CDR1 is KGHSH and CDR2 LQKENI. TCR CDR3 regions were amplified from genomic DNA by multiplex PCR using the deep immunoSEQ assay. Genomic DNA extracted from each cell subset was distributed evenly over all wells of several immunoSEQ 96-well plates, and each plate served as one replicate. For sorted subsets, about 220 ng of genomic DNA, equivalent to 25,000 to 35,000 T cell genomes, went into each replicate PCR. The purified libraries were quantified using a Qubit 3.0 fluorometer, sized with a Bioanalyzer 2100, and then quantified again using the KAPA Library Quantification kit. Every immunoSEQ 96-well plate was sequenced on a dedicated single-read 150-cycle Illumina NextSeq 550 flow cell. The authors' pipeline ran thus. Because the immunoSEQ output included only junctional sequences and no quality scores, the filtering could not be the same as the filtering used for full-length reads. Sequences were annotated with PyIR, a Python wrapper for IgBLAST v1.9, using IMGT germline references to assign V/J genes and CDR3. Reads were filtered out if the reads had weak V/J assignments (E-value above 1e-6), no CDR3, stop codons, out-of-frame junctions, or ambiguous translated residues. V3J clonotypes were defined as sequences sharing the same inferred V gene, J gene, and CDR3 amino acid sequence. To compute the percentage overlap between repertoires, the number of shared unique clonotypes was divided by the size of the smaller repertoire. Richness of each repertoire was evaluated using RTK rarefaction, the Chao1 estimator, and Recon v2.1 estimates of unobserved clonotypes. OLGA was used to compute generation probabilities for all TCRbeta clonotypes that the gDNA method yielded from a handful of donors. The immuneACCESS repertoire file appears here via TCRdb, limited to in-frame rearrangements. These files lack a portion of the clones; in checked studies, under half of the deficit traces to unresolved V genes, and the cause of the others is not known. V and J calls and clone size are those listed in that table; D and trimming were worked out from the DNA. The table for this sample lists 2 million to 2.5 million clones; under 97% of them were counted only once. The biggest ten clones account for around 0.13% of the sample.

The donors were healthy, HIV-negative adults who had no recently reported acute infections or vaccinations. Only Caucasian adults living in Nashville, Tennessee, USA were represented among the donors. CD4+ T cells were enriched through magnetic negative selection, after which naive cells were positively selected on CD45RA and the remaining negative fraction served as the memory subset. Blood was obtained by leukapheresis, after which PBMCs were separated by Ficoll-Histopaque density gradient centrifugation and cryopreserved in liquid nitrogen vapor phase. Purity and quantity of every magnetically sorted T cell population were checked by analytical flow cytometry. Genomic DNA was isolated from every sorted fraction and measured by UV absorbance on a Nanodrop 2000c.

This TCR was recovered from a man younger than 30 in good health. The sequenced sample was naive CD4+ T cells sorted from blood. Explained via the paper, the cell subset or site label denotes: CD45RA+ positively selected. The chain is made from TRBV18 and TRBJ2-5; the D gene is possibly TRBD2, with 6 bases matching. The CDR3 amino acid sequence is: CASSQSRDWYQETQYF. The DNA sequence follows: TGTGCCAGCTCACAGTCCCGGGACTGGTACCAAGAGACCCAGTACTTC. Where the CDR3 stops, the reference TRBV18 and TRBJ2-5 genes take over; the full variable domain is NAGVMQNPRHLVRRRGQEARLRCSPMKGHSHVYWYRQLPEEGLKFMVYLQKENIIDESGMPKERFSAEFPKEGPSILRIQQVVRGDSAAYFCASSQSRDWYQETQYFGPGTRLLVL.